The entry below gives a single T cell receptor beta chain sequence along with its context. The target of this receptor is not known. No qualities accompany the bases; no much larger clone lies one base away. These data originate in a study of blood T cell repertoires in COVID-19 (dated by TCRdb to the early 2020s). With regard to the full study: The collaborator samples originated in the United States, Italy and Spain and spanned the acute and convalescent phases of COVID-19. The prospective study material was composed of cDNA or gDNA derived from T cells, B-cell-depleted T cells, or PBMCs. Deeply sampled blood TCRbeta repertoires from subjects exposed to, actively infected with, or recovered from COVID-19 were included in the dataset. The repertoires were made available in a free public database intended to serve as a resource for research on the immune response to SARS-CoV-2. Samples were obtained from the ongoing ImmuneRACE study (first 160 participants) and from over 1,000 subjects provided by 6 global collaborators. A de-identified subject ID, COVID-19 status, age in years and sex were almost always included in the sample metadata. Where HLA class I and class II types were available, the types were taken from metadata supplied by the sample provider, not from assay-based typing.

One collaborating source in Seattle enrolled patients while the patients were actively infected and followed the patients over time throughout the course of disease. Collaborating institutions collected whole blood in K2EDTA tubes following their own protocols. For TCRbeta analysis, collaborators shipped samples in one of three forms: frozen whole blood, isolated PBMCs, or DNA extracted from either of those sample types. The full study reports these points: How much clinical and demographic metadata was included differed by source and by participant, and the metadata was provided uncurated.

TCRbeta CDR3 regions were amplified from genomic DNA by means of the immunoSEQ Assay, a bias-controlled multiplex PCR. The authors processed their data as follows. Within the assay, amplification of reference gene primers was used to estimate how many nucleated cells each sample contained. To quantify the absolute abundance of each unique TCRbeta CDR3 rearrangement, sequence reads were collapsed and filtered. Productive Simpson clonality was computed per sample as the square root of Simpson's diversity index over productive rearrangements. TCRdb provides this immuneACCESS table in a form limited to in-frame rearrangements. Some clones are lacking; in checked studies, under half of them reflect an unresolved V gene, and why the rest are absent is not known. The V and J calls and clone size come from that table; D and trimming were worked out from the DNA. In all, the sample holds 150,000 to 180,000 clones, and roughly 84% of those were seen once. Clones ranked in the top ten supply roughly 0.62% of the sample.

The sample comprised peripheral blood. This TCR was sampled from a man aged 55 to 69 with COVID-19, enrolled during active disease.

The CDR3 corresponds to CASSPGDNSNQPQHF. In nucleotide form, the sequence is TGTGCCAGCAGCCCAGGGGATAATAGCAATCAGCCCCAGCATTTT. Recombination connected TRBV5-5 to TRBJ1-5; the D region possibly corresponds to TRBD1 (6 bases align). CDR1 and CDR2 (SGHKS, YYEKEE) derive from the germline V gene (reference sequence). V is shortened by 4 bases, J by 0 bases, and the region joining them spans 11 bases. The CDR3 numbers 15 residues from cysteine through phenylalanine. The retained sequence is limited to the CDR3, 45 bases, with the frame set at the first base.